The 31 T cell receptor beta chains listed next were all sequenced from one sample in a study of glioma-infiltrating T cells. TCR alpha and beta CDR3 regions were amplified from RNA using iRepertoire nested multiplex PCR. One entry per CDR3 protein results from TCRdb running MiXCR on the multiplex PCR reads. The table records 300,000 to 450,000 distinct CDR3 sequences, 41% of them present only once. The sequenced sample was glioma tissue, nonneoplastic brain tissue, or PBMCs (not recorded which). The receptors stem from a human donor with low-grade glioma or glioblastoma, undergoing nonglioma brain surgery, or in good health (not recorded which).

This clonotype was seen ten or more times. J is TRBJ2-5 and V is TRBV25-1; D is unclear. Trimming stripped 4 bases from V and 4 bases from J, with 19 bases between. Germline loops: CDR1 MGHDK, CDR2 SYGVNS. CDR3 size: 16 residues. The CDR3 reads CASSGHYQLSGETQYF. The CDR3 bases are TGTGCCAGCAGTGGCCACTACCAACTGTCGGGAGAGACCCAGTACTTC.

The V gene is TRBV6-4, the J gene TRBJ1-1; D is possibly TRBD1 (5 bases). The CDR3 totals 13 residues. The germline V gene encodes CDR1 MRHNA and CDR2 SNTAGT. Trimming pared 6 bases from V and 5 bases from J, leaving 13 bases between. CDR3 protein: CASSPRVGTEAFF. In nucleotides, the CDR3 is TGTGCCAGCAGCCCCAGGGTCGGGACTGAAGCTTTCTTT.

Worth noting for this clonotype: The junction departs from germline at one end; a sequencing error may be responsible. The chain couples TRBV7-2 to TRBJ1-5; 11 bases map to TRBD1. Germline CDR1 and CDR2: SGHTA and FQGNSA. The CDR3 is made up of 16 amino acids. The CDR3: CASSRTGGPSSQPQHF. CDR3 sequence (DNA): TGTGCCAGCAGCCGGACAGGGGGCCCAAGCAGTCAGCCCCAGCATTTT.

Turning to this clonotype: This may be a read error: a much more frequent sequence differs by one nucleotide. The chain has TRBV28 and TRBJ1-2; D is ambiguous. The V end was cut by 11 bases, the J end by 6 bases, with 19 bases between. The CDR3 covers 13 residues. In germline, CDR1 is MDHEN, CDR2 SYDVKM. In DNA form, the CDR3 reads TGTGCCGTCACGGGCCCGGCGCGGGATGGCTACACCTTC. Residues: CAVTGPARDGYTF.

This clonotype showed up just once. The J gene is TRBJ2-1, the V gene TRBV7-3; D may correspond to TRBD1 or TRBD2 (5 bases each). The CDR3 runs to 16 residues. V was cut by 4 bases and J by 0 bases, with 13 bases left in between. Germline CDR1 SGHTA, CDR2 FQGTGA. Here the CDR3 DNA reads TGTGCCAGCAGCTCTCTTCCAGGGAGCTCCTACAATGAGCAGTTCTTC. Translated, it gives CASSSLPGSSYNEQFF.

This chain joins TRBV4-3 and TRBJ2-3; D gene uncertain. Germline V CDR1 and CDR2: LGHNA, YSLEER. V lost 1 base to trimming and J lost 1 base, with 6 bases between them. The length of the CDR3 is 14 residues. This CDR3 reads CASSQVLRTDTQYF. DNA for the CDR3: TGCGCCAGCAGCCAAGTGCTTCGCACAGATACGCAGTATTTT.

This clonotype has at least ten counts. The genes are TRBV20-1 and TRBJ1-2; D remains ambiguous. Germline assignment: CDR1 DFQATT and CDR2 SNEGSKA (reference sequence). V dropped 1 base and J dropped 4 bases, with 13 bases sitting between them. CDR3 length: 14 residues. CDR3 nucleotides: TGCAGTGCTAGAGTGGCTAGGAATTTCTATGGCTACACCTTC. The encoded protein is CSARVARNFYGYTF.

The chain links TRBV6-1 to TRBJ2-7; possible D gene TRBD2, 5 bases. The CDR3 totals 15 residues. Germline V lookup: CDR1 MNHNS, CDR2 SASEGT. V gave up 5 bases and J gave up 6 bases, with 20 bases separating them. The chain's CDR3 is CASSYAPGVGAEQYF. CDR3 DNA: TGTGCCAGCAGTTATGCACCCGGGGTCGGCGCCGAGCAGTACTTC.

The rearrangement joins TRBV20-1 to TRBJ2-7; 8 bases match TRBD2. V shed 3 bases, J shed 4 bases, and the junction held 11 bases outside the gene matches. The CDR3 is made up of 15 amino acids. The V gene's germline CDR1 is DFQATT and CDR2 SNEGSKA (reference sequence). CDR3 in DNA: TGCAGTGCTAGTAGCGGGAACGGGTTCTATTACGAGCAGTACTTC. This encodes CSASSGNGFYYEQYF.

The genes are TRBV4-1 and TRBJ2-7; the D is unclear. This CDR3 spans 13 amino acids. The V gene lost 1 base and the J gene lost 5 bases, with 9 bases spanning the gap. From germline, CDR1 is MGHRA and CDR2 YSYEKL. The DNA for the CDR3 is TGCGCCAGCAGCCAAGGTCTTTTTAACGAGCAGTACTTC. It specifies CASSQGLFNEQYF.

The chain uses TRBV7-6 and TRBJ2-3, with D tentatively TRBD2 (6 bases). Trimming took 5 bases from V and 5 from J, leaving 20 bases between them. Germline V gene data show CDR1 as SGHVS and CDR2 as FNYEAQ. The CDR3 totals 16 residues. This chain's CDR3 is CASSLTPRGYRDTQYF. In nucleotides, the CDR3 is TGTGCCAGCAGCCTCACCCCGCGGGGTTACAGAGATACGCAGTATTTT.

In regard to this clonotype: One junction end does not reproduce the germline sequence, and a read error may be involved. The V gene is TRBV7-7, the J gene TRBJ2-5; D gene unclear. Per germline, CDR1 SSHAT and CDR2 FNYEAQ (reference sequence). This CDR3 comprises 15 residues. CDR3 region: CASSLEPGPQETQYF. The CDR3, as DNA: TGTGCTAGCAGCTTAGAACCAGGACCTCAAGAGACCCAGTACTTC.

Concerning this clonotype itself: A much larger clone differs from this one at a single base, so this may be a read error. This chain uses TRBV20-1 with TRBJ2-3; 10 positions match TRBD2. Germline V gene lookup returns CDR1 DFQATT and CDR2 SNEGSKA (reference sequence). The CDR3 has 15 residues. With V trimmed by 0 bases and J by 4 bases, 4 bases remained unmatched. Here the CDR3 reads CSARDSGRSSDTQYF. The CDR3 coding sequence is TGCAGTGCTAGAGATAGCGGGAGGAGTTCAGATACGCAGTATTTT.

This clonotype came up a few times. The rearrangement joins TRBV6-2 or TRBV6-3 to TRBJ2-7; D gene ambiguous. This CDR3 is built from 13 residues. Germline V gene sequence: CDR1 MNHEY, CDR2 SVGEGT. V shed 7 bases and J shed 6 bases, with 16 bases lying between them. The chain's CDR3 is CASTGLTRGEQYF. As DNA, the CDR3 is TGTGCCAGCACAGGCTTGACTCGAGGCGAGCAGTACTTC.

Only a few counts were recorded for this clonotype. The rearrangement uses TRBV20-1 and TRBJ2-3; a possible D gene is TRBD1 (6 bases). The CDR3 runs 15 residues. V was clipped by 3 bases and J by 2 bases, with 15 bases between them. The V gene's germline CDR1 is DFQATT and CDR2 SNEGSKA (reference sequence). The CDR3 spells CSASPGQGFTDTQYF. For the CDR3, the DNA is TGCAGTGCTAGCCCGGGACAAGGATTCACAGATACGCAGTATTTT.

This clonotype appeared a few times. The chain is built from TRBV20-1 and TRBJ2-5; 7 positions match TRBD2. CDR1 is DFQATT and CDR2 is SNEGSKA in the germline V gene (reference sequence). The CDR3 consists of 14 residues. The ends lost 5 bases at V and 4 bases at J; junction bases unmatched: 10. CDR3 sequence: CSAESRETGETQYF. DNA of the CDR3: TGCAGTGCTGAATCGCGGGAGACGGGAGAGACCCAGTACTTC.

This clonotype was picked up one time. The rearrangement joins TRBV6-2 or TRBV6-3 to TRBJ2-7, with 8 positions matching TRBD1. Germline CDR1 reads MNHEY; CDR2 reads SVGEGT. With 7 bases clipped from V and 3 bases from J, the junction kept 17 bases outside the gene matches. The CDR3 length is 17 residues. As DNA, the CDR3 is TGTGCCAGCACTAGTTACCCCGGACAGGGAGTTTTCTACGAGCAGTACTTC. Residues: CASTSYPGQGVFYEQYF.

This clonotype showed up many times. As DNA, the CDR3 is TGTGCCAGCAGTTATCGGGAGAACTATGGCTACACCTTC. Translation: CASSYRENYGYTF. The rearrangement links TRBV6-2 or TRBV6-3 to TRBJ1-2; D call uncertain. CDR3 length equals 13 residues. V was cut by 3 bases and J by 2 bases, with 7 bases left in between. CDR1 is MNHEY, CDR2 SVGEGT, per germline.

V usage is TRBV15 and J usage is TRBJ2-1, with D possibly matching TRBD1 (5 bases). The CDR3 loop spans 13 amino acids. Trimming took 7 bases from V and 5 from J, leaving 12 bases between them. Germline V gene lookup returns CDR1 LNHNV and CDR2 YYDKDF (reference sequence). The CDR3 sequence is CATITRAHNEQFF. CDR3 coding DNA: TGTGCCACCATCACCAGGGCCCACAATGAGCAGTTCTTC.

The genes are TRBV11-2 and TRBJ1-5; D call uncertain. The V end was cut by 0 bases, the J end by 8 bases, with 14 bases between. Germline values: CDR1 SGHAT, CDR2 FQNNGV. The CDR3 is 15 residues long. Here the CDR3 DNA reads TGTGCCAGCAGCTTAGATAGTACCATCGCTAAGCCCCAGCATTTT. Its protein is CASSLDSTIAKPQHF. Based on the CDR3 plus reference TRBV11-2 and TRBJ1-5, the full variable domain is EAGVAQSPRYKIIEKRQSVAFWCNPISGHATLYWYQQILGQGPKLLIQFQNNGVVDDSQLPKDRFSAERLKGVDSTLKIQPAKLEDSAVYLCASSLDSTIAKPQHFGDGTRLSIL.

The V call is TRBV7-2, the J call TRBJ2-1; D possibly uses TRBD1 or TRBD2 (7 bases each). V was pared by 4 bases and J by 4 bases, with 11 bases between. CDR1 is SGHTA, CDR2 FQGNSA, per germline. CDR3 length equals 14 residues. CDR3 coding DNA: TGTGCCAGCAGCTCGGGGGGACAGTACAATGAGCAGTTCTTC. Protein product: CASSSGGQYNEQFF.

This chain uses TRBV4-1 with TRBJ2-1; 10 nucleotides agree with TRBD2. CDR3 length: 16 amino acids. Germline-derived CDR1 and CDR2 are MGHRA and YSYEKL. V shed 1 base and J 5 bases; nucleotides not matched to a gene: 5. The CDR3 coding sequence is TGCGCCAGCAGCCAAGTCGGGACTAGCGTGGACAATGAGCAGTTCTTC. This codes for CASSQVGTSVDNEQFF.

This clonotype was seen only a few times. V and J are TRBV12-3 or TRBV12-4 and TRBJ1-5, with TRBD1 as a possible D gene (5 bases). The ends were cut back, 3 bases at V and 5 bases at J, with 11 bases in the middle. There are 14 residues in the CDR3. The CDR3 DNA reads as TGTGCCAGCAGTTTGGCAGGGACGGATCAGCCCCAGCATTTT. Translation gives CASSLAGTDQPQHF.

J is TRBJ1-5 and V is TRBV7-2, with 8 bases lining up with TRBD1. The germline V gene encodes CDR1 SGHTA and CDR2 FQGNSA. J gave up 0 bases and V 2 bases, and 12 bases lay outside the gene matches. The CDR3 consists of 19 residues. The CDR3: CASSLIPDREDNSNQPQHF. The DNA of the CDR3 is TGTGCCAGCAGCTTAATACCGGACAGGGAGGACAATAGCAATCAGCCCCAGCATTTT.

V and J are TRBV7-2 and TRBJ2-3, with TRBD2 matching 15 bases. The CDR3 has 16 amino acids. Trimming cost V 4 bases and J 6 bases; bases outside gene matches: 5. Germline loops: CDR1 SGHTA, CDR2 FQGNSA. The CDR3 DNA sequence: TGTGCCAGCAGCTCAGCCGGGACTAGCGGGAGGGATACGCAGTATTTT. Residues: CASSSAGTSGRDTQYF. Full variable domain (missing parts from reference TRBV7-2 and TRBJ2-3): GAGVSQSPSNKVTEKGKDVELRCDPISGHTALYWYRQSLGQGLEFLIYFQGNSAPDKSGLPSDRFSAERTGGSVSTLTIQRTQQEDSAVYLCASSSAGTSGRDTQYFGPGTRLTVL.

As for this clonotype: A read error may be the cause here, since a much bigger clone is one base away. The chain has TRBV24-1 and TRBJ2-1; D remains ambiguous. CDR1 KGHDR and CDR2 SFDVKD come from the germline V gene. Deletions cut 6 bases from V and 3 bases from J, with 8 bases between. This CDR3 has 13 amino acids. The CDR3 region is CATSNHVYNEQFF. CDR3 DNA: TGTGCCACCAGTAATCACGTCTACAATGAGCAGTTCTTC.

This clonotype was counted between two and nine times. V and J are TRBV6-2 or TRBV6-3 and TRBJ1-1; D is unclear. The CDR3 length is 13 residues. The V and J ends lost 5 bases and 8 bases respectively, with 15 bases between them. The germline gives CDR1 MNHEY, CDR2 SVGEGT. The CDR3 sequence is CASSPTRAREAFF. The CDR3 nucleotides are TGTGCCAGCAGTCCAACCCGGGCCCGGGAAGCTTTCTTT.

The sample holds one count of this clonotype. This chain connects TRBV7-2 to TRBJ1-2; 7 positions match TRBD1. Losses at the gene ends were 4 bases for V and 4 bases for J; bases not matched to a gene: 6. CDR3 length: 14 residues. CDR1 SGHTA and CDR2 FQGNSA come from the germline V gene. The CDR3, as DNA: TGTGCCAGCAGCTCTAGGGGGCGCAGCTATGGCTACACCTTC. Translated: CASSSRGRSYGYTF.

This clonotype has a handful of counts. The V call is TRBV7-2, the J call TRBJ2-7; D not resolved. Per germline, CDR1 SGHTA and CDR2 FQGNSA. CDR3 length: 15 residues. The V gene lost 5 bases and the J gene lost 0 bases, with 14 bases spanning the gap. The CDR3 nucleotides read TGTGCCAGCAGCCCCTTACCTATTAGCTCCTACGAGCAGTACTTC. Translated, it gives CASSPLPISSYEQYF.

This sequence joins TRBV11-1 and TRBJ2-3; D is perhaps TRBD2 (5 bases). Trimming cost V 3 bases and J 1 base, with 17 bases left between them. Germline V gene data show CDR1 as SGHAT and CDR2 as FQDESV (reference sequence). This CDR3 spans 17 amino acids. Here the CDR3 reads CASSFWETQDRTDTQYF. The CDR3 DNA sequence: TGTGCCAGCAGCTTTTGGGAGACCCAGGACCGCACAGATACGCAGTATTTT.

The chain recombines TRBV7-2 with TRBJ1-6; D is unclear. Germline lookup yields CDR1 SGHTA and CDR2 FQGNSA. CDR3 length equals 14 residues. The ends were cut back, 2 bases at V and 6 bases at J, with 8 bases in the middle. The CDR3: CASSLTAGNSPLHF. The CDR3 DNA follows: TGTGCCAGCAGCTTAACGGCGGGTAATTCACCCCTCCACTTT.